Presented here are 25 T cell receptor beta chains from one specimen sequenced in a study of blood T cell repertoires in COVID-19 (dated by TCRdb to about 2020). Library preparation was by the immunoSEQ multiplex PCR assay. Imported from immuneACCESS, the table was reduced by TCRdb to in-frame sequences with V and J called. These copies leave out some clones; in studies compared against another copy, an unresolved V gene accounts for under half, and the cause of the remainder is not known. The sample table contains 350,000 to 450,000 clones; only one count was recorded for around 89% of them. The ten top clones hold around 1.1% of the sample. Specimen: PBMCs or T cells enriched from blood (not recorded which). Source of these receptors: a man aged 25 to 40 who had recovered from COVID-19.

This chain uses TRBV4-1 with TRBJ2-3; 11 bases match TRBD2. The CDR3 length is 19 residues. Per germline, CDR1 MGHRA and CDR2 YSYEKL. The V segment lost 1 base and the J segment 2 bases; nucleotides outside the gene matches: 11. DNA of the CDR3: TGCGCCAGCAGCCAAGGTCCGGCTAGCGGGAGGCCAATCACAGATACGCAGTATTTT. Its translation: CASSQGPASGRPITDTQYF.

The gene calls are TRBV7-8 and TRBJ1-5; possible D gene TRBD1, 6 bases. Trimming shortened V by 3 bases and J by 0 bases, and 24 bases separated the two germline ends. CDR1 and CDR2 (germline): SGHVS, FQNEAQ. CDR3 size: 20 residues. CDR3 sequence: CASSFRARNDRTISNQPQHF. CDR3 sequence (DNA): TGTGCCAGCAGCTTTCGGGCGAGGAACGACAGGACCATTAGCAATCAGCCCCAGCATTTT.

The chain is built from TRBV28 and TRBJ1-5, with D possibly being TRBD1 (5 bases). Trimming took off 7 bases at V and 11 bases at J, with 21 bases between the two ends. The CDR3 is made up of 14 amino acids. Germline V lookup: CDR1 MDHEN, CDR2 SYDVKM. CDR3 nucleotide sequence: TGTGCCAGCACCCCCCAAGGGGCGTCCAAATCCCAGCATTTT. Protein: CASTPQGASKSQHF.

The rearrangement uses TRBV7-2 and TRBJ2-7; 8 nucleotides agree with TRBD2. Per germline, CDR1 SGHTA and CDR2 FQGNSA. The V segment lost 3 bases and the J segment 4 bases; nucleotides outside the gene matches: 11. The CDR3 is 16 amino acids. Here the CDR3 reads CASSFPPGTRGYEQYF. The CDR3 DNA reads TGTGCCAGCAGCTTCCCCCCCGGGACTAGGGGATACGAGCAGTACTTC.

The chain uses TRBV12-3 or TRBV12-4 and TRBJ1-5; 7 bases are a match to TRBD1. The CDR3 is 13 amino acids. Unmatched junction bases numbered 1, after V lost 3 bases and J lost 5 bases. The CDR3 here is CASSLGTDQPQHF. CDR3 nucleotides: TGTGCCAGCAGTTTGGGGACAGATCAGCCCCAGCATTTT.

The CDR3 loop reads CASTQTGPDTQYF. CDR3 nucleotide sequence: TGTGCCAGTACCCAGACAGGTCCAGATACGCAGTATTTT. The chain combines TRBV19 with TRBJ2-3, with TRBD1 as a possible D gene (6 bases). This CDR3 has 13 residues. The V gene's germline CDR1 is LNHDA and CDR2 SQIVND (reference sequence). V was shortened by 7 bases and J by 4 bases, with 12 bases between the two germline ends.

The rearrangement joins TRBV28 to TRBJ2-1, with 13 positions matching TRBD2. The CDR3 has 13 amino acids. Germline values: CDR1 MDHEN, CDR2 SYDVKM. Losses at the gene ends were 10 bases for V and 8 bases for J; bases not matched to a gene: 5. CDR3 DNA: TGTGCCATTGAACTAGCGGGAGGGGATGAGCAGTTCTTC. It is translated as CAIELAGGDEQFF.

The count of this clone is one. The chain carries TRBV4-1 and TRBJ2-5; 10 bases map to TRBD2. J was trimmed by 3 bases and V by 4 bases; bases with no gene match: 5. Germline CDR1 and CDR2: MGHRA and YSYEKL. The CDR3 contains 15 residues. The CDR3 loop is CASSLPGLAKETQYF. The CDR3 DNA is TGCGCCAGCAGCCTTCCGGGACTAGCGAAAGAGACCCAGTACTTC.

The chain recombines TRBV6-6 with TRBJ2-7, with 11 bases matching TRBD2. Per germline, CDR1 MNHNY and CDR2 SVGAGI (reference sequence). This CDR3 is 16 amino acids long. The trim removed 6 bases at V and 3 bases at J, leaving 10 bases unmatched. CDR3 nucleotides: TGTGCCAGCAGAAGCACTAGCGGGGGTTTTCGCTACGAGCAGTACTTC. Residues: CASRSTSGGFRYEQYF.

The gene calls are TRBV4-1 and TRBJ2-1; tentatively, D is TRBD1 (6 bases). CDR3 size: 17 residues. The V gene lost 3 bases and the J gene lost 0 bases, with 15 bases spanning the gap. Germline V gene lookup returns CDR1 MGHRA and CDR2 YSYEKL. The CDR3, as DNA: TGCGCCAGCAGCCATCCCGTCAGGGGTAGCTCCTACAATGAGCAGTTCTTC. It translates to CASSHPVRGSSYNEQFF.

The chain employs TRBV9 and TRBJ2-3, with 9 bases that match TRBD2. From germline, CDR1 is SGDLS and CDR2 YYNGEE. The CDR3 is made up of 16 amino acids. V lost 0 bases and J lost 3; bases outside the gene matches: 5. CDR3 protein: CASSVVSSGTTDTQYF. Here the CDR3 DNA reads TGTGCCAGCAGCGTAGTGTCTAGCGGGACGACAGATACGCAGTATTTT.

The CDR3 DNA is TGTGCCAGTACTCCCCAGTTTGCAGATACGCAGTATTTT. Its translation: CASTPQFADTQYF. This chain links TRBV19 with TRBJ2-3; D not certain. Germline V lookup: CDR1 LNHDA, CDR2 SQIVND (reference sequence). The CDR3 has 13 amino acids. V lost 7 bases, J lost 4 bases, and 12 bases lay in between.

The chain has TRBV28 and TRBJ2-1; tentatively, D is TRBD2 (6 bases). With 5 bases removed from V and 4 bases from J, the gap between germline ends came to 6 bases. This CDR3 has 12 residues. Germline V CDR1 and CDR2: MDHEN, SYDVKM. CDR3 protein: CASSAGYNEQFF. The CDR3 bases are TGTGCCAGCAGTGCGGGGTACAATGAGCAGTTCTTC.

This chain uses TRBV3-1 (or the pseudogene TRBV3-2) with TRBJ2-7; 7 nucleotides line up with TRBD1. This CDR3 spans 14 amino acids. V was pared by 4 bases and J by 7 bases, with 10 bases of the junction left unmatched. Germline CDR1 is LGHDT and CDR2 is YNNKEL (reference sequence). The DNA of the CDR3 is TGTGCCAGCAGCCGAAGACCGACAGGGCGTGAGCAGTACTTC. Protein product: CASSRRPTGREQYF.

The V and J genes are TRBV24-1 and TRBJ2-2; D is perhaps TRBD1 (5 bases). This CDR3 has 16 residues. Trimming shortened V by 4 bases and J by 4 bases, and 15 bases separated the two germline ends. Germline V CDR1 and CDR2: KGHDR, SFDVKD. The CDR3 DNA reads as TGTGCCACCAGTGAATCCGAAGGGGTCGGCACCGGGGAGCTGTTTTTT. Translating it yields CATSESEGVGTGELFF.

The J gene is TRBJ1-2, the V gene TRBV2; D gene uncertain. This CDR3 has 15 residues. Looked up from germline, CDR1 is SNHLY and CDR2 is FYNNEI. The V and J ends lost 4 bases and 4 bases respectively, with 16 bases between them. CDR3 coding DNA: TGTGCCAGCAGTGGGGGTCCGGCGGGGAGCTATGGCTACACCTTC. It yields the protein CASSGGPAGSYGYTF.

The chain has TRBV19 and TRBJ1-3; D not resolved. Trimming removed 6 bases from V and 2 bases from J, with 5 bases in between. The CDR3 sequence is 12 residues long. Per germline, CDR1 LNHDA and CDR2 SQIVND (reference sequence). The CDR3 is CASSEAGNTIYF. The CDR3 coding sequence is TGTGCCAGTAGCGAGGCTGGAAACACCATATATTTT.

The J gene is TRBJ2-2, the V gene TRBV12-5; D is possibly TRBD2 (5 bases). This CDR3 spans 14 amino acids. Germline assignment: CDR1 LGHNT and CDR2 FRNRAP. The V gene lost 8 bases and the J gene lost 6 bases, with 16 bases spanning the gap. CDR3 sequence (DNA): TGTGCTAGTCACCGGACTCCCCGTTCCGGGGAGCTGTTTTTT. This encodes CASHRTPRSGELFF. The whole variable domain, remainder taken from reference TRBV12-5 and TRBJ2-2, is DARVTQTPRHKVTEMGQEVTMRCQPILGHNTVFWYRQTMMQGLELLAYFRNRAPLDDSGMPKDRFSAEMPDATLATLKIQPSEPRDSAVYFCASHRTPRSGELFFGEGSRLTVL.

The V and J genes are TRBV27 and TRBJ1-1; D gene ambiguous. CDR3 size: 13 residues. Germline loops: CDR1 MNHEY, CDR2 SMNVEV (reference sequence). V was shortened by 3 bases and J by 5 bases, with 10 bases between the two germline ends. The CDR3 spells CASSFNRLTEAFF. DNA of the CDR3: TGTGCCAGCAGTTTTAACCGGTTGACTGAAGCTTTCTTT.

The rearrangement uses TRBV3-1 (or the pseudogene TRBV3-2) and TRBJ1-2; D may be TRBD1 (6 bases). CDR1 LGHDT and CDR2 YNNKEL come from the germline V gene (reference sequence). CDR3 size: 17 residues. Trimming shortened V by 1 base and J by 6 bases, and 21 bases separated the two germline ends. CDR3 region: CASSQVWYRGGEDGYTF. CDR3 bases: TGTGCCAGCAGCCAAGTTTGGTATAGGGGGGGTGAGGATGGCTACACCTTC.

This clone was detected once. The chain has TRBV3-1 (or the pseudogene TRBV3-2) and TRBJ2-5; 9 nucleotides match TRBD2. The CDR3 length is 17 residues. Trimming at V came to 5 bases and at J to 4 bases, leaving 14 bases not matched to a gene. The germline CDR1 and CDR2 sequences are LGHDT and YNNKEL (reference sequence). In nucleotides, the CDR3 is TGTGCCAGCAGCAAAGGGGCGACTAGCGGAGGGGGAGAGACCCAGTACTTC. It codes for CASSKGATSGGGETQYF.

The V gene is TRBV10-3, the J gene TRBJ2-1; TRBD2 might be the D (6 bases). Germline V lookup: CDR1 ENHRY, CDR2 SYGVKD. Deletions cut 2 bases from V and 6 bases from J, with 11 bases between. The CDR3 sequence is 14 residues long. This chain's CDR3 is CAISEPTSFNEQFF. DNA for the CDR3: TGTGCCATCAGTGAGCCGACTAGTTTCAATGAGCAGTTCTTC.

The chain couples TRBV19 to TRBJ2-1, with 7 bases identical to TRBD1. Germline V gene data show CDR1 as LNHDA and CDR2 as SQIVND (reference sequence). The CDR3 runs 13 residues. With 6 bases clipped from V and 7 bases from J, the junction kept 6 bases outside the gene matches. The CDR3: CASRTQGWNEQFF. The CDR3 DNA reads TGTGCCAGTAGGACACAGGGGTGGAATGAGCAGTTCTTC.

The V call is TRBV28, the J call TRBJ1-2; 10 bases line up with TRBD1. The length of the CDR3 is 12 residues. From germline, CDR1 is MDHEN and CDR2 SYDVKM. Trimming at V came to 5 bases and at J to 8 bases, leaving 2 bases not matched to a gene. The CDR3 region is CASSTGQGGYTF. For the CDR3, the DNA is TGTGCCAGCAGTACGGGACAGGGGGGCTACACCTTC.

CDR3 bases: TGTGCCAGCAGCCCCGGGACAGGGGGAGATCAGCCCCAGCATTTT. Its translation is CASSPGTGGDQPQHF. The chain employs TRBV3-1 (or the pseudogene TRBV3-2) and TRBJ1-5; 11 bases align to TRBD1. The CDR3 runs 15 residues. V lost 4 bases and J lost 5; bases outside the gene matches: 4. CDR1 is LGHDT and CDR2 is YNNKEL in the germline V gene (reference sequence).